A selection of T cell receptor beta chains follows, all from one sample in a study of T cells in Graves' hyperthyroidism and ophthalmopathy. TCRdb itself ran the multiplex PCR reads through MiXCR, one entry per CDR3 protein. In the table there are hundreds of thousands of distinct CDR3 sequences, less than 25% of which are singletons. The source material was blood. These receptors were collected from a man aged 25 to 40 with Graves' ophthalmopathy. Both conserved end residues are part of each CDR3. D genes are given only for firm matches. Clone sizes are given selectively: once, few, many, or a class where the clone is expanded.

DNA	CDR3	length	D	V	J	size
TGCGCCAGCAGCTCCGGGACGGACGCCTACAATGAGCAGTTCTTC	CASSSGTDAYNEQFF	15	.	TRBV5-1	TRBJ2-1	.
TGTGCCAGCAGCTTAGGCAGGGCCGGAGAGACCCAGTACTTC	CASSLGRAGETQYF	14	.	TRBV27	TRBJ2-5	many
TGTGCCAGCAGCTTCCTAATGGAGGTCGGGCAGTACTTC	CASSFLMEVGQYF	13	.	TRBV5-6	TRBJ2-7	few
TGTGCCAGCAGCTTAAGGGGCGGGACTAGCGGAGCCTACGAGCAGTACTTC	CASSLRGGTSGAYEQYF	17	TRBD2	TRBV7-3	TRBJ2-7	.
TGTGCCAGCAGTCCGCGACAGGGTAAAGACTCCTACGAGCAGTACTTC	CASSPRQGKDSYEQYF	16	TRBD1	TRBV28	TRBJ2-7	many
TGTGCCAGCAGTTTCTGGCAGGGAGCTAAGTATTCACCCCTCCACTTT	CASSFWQGAKYSPLHF	16	.	TRBV28	TRBJ1-6	.
TGTGCCAGCAGTTTTGTAGCGGGAGCGAACACCGGGGAGCTGTTTTTT	CASSFVAGANTGELFF	16	TRBD2	TRBV12-3/TRBV12-4	TRBJ2-2	.
TGTGCCAGCAGTGAAGGACTAGCGAGATACGAGCAGTACTTC	CASSEGLARYEQYF	14	TRBD2	TRBV28	TRBJ2-7	.
TGTGCCTCGAATGACGCGGCTGAAGCTTTCTTT	CASNDAAEAFF	11	.	TRBV30	TRBJ1-1	many
TGTGCCAGCAGTCTGGACACTTGGGGGGGACAGCCCCAGCATTTT	CASSLDTWGGQPQHF	15	.	TRBV28	TRBJ1-5	.
TGTGCCAGCAGTTTATCACCCCGAGCGGGCGAGCAGTACTTC	CASSLSPRAGEQYF	14	.	TRBV27	TRBJ2-7	few
TGCGCCAGCAGCAGGGACAGGGGAAGCACAGATACGCAGTATTTT	CASSRDRGSTDTQYF	15	TRBD1	TRBV5-1	TRBJ2-3	.
TGTGCCAGCTCTTCTGCCGTTGATACGCAGTATTTT	CASSSAVDTQYF	12	.	TRBV18	TRBJ2-3	few
TGTGCCAGCAGAACAGAAGGCGGGGAGCTGTTTTTT	CASRTEGGELFF	12	.	TRBV11-3	TRBJ2-2	few
TGTGCCAGCAGTTTCGCAGGAACGAACACCGGGGAGCTGTTTTTT	CASSFAGTNTGELFF	15	.	TRBV28	TRBJ2-2	.
TGTGCCTGGAGTGCCGGGAATGAGCAGTTCTTC	CAWSAGNEQFF	11	.	TRBV30	TRBJ2-1	few
TGTGCCAGCAGTTTCGCCGGGTTCAGCAATGAGCAGTTCTTC	CASSFAGFSNEQFF	14	.	TRBV12-3/TRBV12-4	TRBJ2-1	many
TGCGCCAGCAGCCAAGATTCTGAGCCAGTTGGCGAGCAGTACTTC	CASSQDSEPVGEQYF	15	.	TRBV4-3	TRBJ2-7	.
TGTGCCAGCAGTGGGGACAGGGCAGCAGATACGCAGTATTTT	CASSGDRAADTQYF	14	TRBD1	TRBV12-3/TRBV12-4	TRBJ2-3	few
TGTGCCAGCAGCTTATACGTATGGGGGGAGCTGTTTTTT	CASSLYVWGELFF	13	.	TRBV7-3	TRBJ2-2	.
TGTGCCAGCAGCCCCGGGCCGGGATTCGGTTCACCCCTCCACTTT	CASSPGPGFGSPLHF	15	.	TRBV7-6	TRBJ1-6	many
TGCGCCAGCAGCTCGGAGGGGGGGAAAGCTAATGAAAAACTGTTTTTT	CASSSEGGKANEKLFF	16	.	TRBV5-1	TRBJ1-4	few